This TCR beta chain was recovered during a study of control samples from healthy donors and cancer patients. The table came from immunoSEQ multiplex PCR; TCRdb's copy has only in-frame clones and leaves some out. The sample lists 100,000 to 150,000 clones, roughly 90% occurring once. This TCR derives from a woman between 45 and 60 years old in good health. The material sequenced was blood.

The CDR3 sequence: CASSYGQNTEAFF. CDR3 sequence (DNA): TGTGCCAGCAGTTACGGACAGAACACTGAAGCTTTCTTT. This chain connects TRBV7-6 to TRBJ1-1; a possible D gene is TRBD1 (5 bases). Germline V gives CDR1 SGHVS, CDR2 FNYEAQ. Trimming cost V 6 bases and J 1 base, with 9 bases left between them. This CDR3 comprises 13 residues.